This TCR beta chain was observed in a study of T cells in tuberculosis. Sequenced by immunoSEQ multiplex PCR; TCRdb stores in-frame clones only, minus some. The sample yields tens of thousands of clones, roughly 94% seen once. Time point in this sample: new active TB diagnosis, blood taken before or within 7 days of starting treatment. Each patient had positive sputum smear microscopy and/or positive culture. Source: PBMCs, taken at tuberculosis diagnosis. This clonotype was obtained from an adult with tuberculosis.

CDR3 region: CASSPGSVRSGYTF. CDR3 in DNA: TGTGCCAGCAGCCCGGGGTCGGTGCGCTCTGGCTACACCTTC. The rearrangement joins TRBV11-2 to TRBJ1-2; D is unclear. Trimming pared 5 bases from V and 7 bases from J, leaving 17 bases between. The CDR3 length is 14 residues. CDR1 SGHAT and CDR2 FQNNGV come from the germline V gene.